The rows below give T cell receptor beta chains drawn from one sample of a study of T cells in tumors after PD-1 blockade. Sequencing used immunoSEQ multiplex PCR; TCRdb keeps in-frame clones, though not all of them. The sample shows approximately 59,000 clones, just under 80% of them seen only once. Sample: PBMCs, taken before anti-PD-1 treatment. The receptors come from a human donor with basal cell carcinoma. Both conserved end residues are part of each CDR3. Size tells how often a clone was seen (once, few, many) or the class of an expanded clone, and some rows leave it out.

size	V	J	CDR3
-	TRBV7-8	TRBJ1-1	CASSRVPEAFF
-	TRBV20-1	TRBJ2-1	CSASRVGNEQFF
-	TRBV7-2	TRBJ1-2	CASSPQGGVSNYGYTF
once	TRBV19	TRBJ1-4	CASRETGRTNEKLFF
-	TRBV18	TRBJ2-5	CASASDSRETQYF
-	TRBV24-1	TRBJ2-7	CATSDPPGPVYEQYF
-	TRBV7-9	TRBJ2-2	CAKGQGAPNTGELFF
-	TRBV29-1	TRBJ1-2	CSIEAGAHGYTF
-	TRBV9	TRBJ2-1	CASSVGLAGGLNEQFF
few	TRBV5-1	TRBJ2-7	CASSLAQGAGEQYF
-	TRBV19	TRBJ1-1	CASREGARNTEAFF
-	TRBV4-1	TRBJ2-1	CASSQGIRRETYNEQFF
once	TRBV19	TRBJ2-7	CASSPGGVSSYEQYF
-	TRBV24-1	TRBJ2-1	CATSEPGPNGNNEQFF
once	TRBV5-8	TRBJ2-5	CASSLGGMKETQYF
-	TRBV4-1	TRBJ1-6	CASSQDGGWVNSPLHF
-	TRBV30	TRBJ1-6	CAWSPPGTANSPLHF
-	TRBV5-1	TRBJ2-3	CASSSSGGTFTSTDTQYF
-	TRBV6-5	TRBJ1-2	CASHFGALRGYTF
-	TRBV10-3	TRBJ1-2	CAIDDRAYGYTF
-	TRBV5-1	TRBJ1-5	CASSFELDQPQHF
-	TRBV6-2/TRBV6-3	TRBJ2-7	CASSSSGGGSYEQYF
-	TRBV5-8	TRBJ1-1	CASRYTGQDEAFF
-	TRBV6-1	TRBJ2-7	CASSEPQDPPYEQYF
-	TRBV3-1/TRBV3-2	TRBJ1-2	CASTTAPNYGYTF
-	TRBV18	TRBJ1-6	CASSLGQDNSPLHF
few	TRBV30	TRBJ1-5	CAWSGDEQGRGRNQPQHF
-	TRBV5-6	TRBJ1-6	CASSLGDWGSYNSPLHF
once	TRBV6-5	TRBJ2-7	CASSYSRRGTAYEQYF
-	TRBV7-9	TRBJ1-1	CASSLVLSEAFF
-	TRBV30	TRBJ1-2	CAWSVGGYGYTF
-	TRBV30	TRBJ2-3	CAWRTGRGGGAGNTQYF
-	TRBV5-5	TRBJ2-1	CASITRGQGSYNEQFF
-	TRBV3-1/TRBV3-2	TRBJ2-7	CASSQDHRAGYEQYF
-	TRBV7-2	TRBJ2-7	CASSLVTSSYEQYF
-	TRBV18	TRBJ1-1	CASSQGANTEAFF
-	TRBV6-5	TRBJ2-5	CASSSLAGGGETQYF
-	TRBV7-5	TRBJ2-7	CARSTGDSYEQYF
-	TRBV2	TRBJ1-2	CASHRDSYGYTF
few	TRBV30	TRBJ1-5	CAWKQGGGQPQHF
-	TRBV7-9	TRBJ1-1	CASSPGTGGGMNAEAFF
-	TRBV5-4	TRBJ2-1	CASSLGRWDEQFF
-	TRBV10-1	TRBJ1-3	CASSDLGGNTIYF
few	TRBV6-6	TRBJ1-5	CASIPRGANQPQHF
-	TRBV2	TRBJ2-1	CASSQGGYEQFF
-	TRBV19	TRBJ2-1	CASSLLTGEVLNEQFF
-	TRBV7-9	TRBJ2-1	CASSTGSGIEFF
-	TRBV6-5	TRBJ2-2	CASRTGLDTGELFF
-	TRBV30	TRBJ2-7	CACLPDSGGYEQYF
-	TRBV13	TRBJ2-1	CASSTGGARRDHNEQFF
-	TRBV12-3/TRBV12-4	TRBJ1-1	CASSLGTEAFF
few	TRBV5-1	TRBJ1-2	CASSLEVDLNGYTF
-	TRBV27	TRBJ1-1	CASRQTGAVTEAFF
-	TRBV30	TRBJ2-2	CAYLSGGTGELFF
-	TRBV23-1	TRBJ2-3	CASSQTAVPDTQYF